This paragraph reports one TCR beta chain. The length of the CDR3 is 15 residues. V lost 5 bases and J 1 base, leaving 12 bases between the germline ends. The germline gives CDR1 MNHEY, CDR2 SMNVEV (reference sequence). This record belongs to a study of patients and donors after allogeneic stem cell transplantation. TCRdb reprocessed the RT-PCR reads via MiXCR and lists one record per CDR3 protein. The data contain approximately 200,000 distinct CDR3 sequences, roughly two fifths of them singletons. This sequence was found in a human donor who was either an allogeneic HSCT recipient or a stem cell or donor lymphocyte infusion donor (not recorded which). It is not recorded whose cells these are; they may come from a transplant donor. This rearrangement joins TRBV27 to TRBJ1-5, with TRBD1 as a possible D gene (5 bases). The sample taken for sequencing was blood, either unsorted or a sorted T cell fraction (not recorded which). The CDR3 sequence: CASSEGPRSNQPQHF. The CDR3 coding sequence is TGTGCCAGCAGTGAGGGGCCCCGGAGCAATCAGCCCCAGCATTTT.